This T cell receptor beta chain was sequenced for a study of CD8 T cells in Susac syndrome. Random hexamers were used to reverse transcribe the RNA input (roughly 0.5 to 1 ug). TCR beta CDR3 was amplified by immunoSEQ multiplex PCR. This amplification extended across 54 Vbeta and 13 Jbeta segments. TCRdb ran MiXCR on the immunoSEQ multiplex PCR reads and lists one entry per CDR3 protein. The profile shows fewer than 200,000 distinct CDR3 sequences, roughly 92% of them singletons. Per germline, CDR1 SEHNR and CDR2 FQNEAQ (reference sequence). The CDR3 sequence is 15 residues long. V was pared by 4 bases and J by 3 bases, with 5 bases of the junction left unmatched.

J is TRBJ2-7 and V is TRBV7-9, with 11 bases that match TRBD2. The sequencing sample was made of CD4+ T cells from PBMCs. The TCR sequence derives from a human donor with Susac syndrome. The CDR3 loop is CASSSRTSGFYEQYF. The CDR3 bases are TGTGCCAGCAGCTCCCGGACTAGCGGGTTCTACGAGCAGTACTTC.